Shown below are 31 T cell receptor beta chains from a single sample sequenced in a study of cytomegalovirus exposure and HLA in healthy donors. The PCR ran on 60 Vbeta and 13 Jbeta primers. Data came from immunoSEQ multiplex PCR; TCRdb stores just in-frame clones and leaves some out. The sample table includes 150,000 to 200,000 clones. Sequenced sample: PBMCs. These receptors were obtained from a woman under 30 in good health and CMV-seropositive.

The chain couples TRBV29-1 to TRBJ2-5; 12 bases align to TRBD2. Trimming at V came to 7 bases and at J to 5 bases, leaving 2 bases not matched to a gene. The CDR3 length is 12 residues. Germline CDR1 is SQVTM and CDR2 is ANQGSEA. The CDR3 is CSGLAGDETQYF. CDR3 sequence (DNA): TGCAGCGGACTAGCGGGAGATGAGACCCAGTACTTC.

The chain recombines TRBV4-1 with TRBJ2-3; D might be TRBD2 (5 bases). Germline V lookup: CDR1 MGHRA, CDR2 YSYEKL. This CDR3 region has 14 residues. V lost 3 bases to trimming and J lost 2 bases, with 9 bases between them. The CDR3 DNA sequence: TGCGCCAGCAGCCACAGACTACTCACAGATACGCAGTATTTT. It encodes CASSHRLLTDTQYF.

The chain has TRBV2 and TRBJ1-1; D uncertain. The CDR3 loop spans 14 amino acids. Germline-derived CDR1 and CDR2 are SNHLY and FYNNEI. Between the trimmed V and J ends, which lost 4 bases and 2 bases, there was a span of 11 bases. The CDR3 bases are TGTGCCAGCAGTGCAGTTACCCCCAACACTGAAGCTTTCTTT. Protein product: CASSAVTPNTEAFF. The whole variable domain, remainder taken from reference TRBV2 and TRBJ1-1, is EPEVTQTPSHQVTQMGQEVILRCVPISNHLYFYWYRQILGQKVEFLVSFYNNEISEKSEIFDDQFSVERPDGSNFTLKIRSTKLEDSAMYFCASSAVTPNTEAFFGQGTRLTVV.

V and J are TRBV5-1 and TRBJ2-5, with 7 bases lining up with TRBD2. CDR3 length: 14 amino acids. Germline CDR1 is SGHRS and CDR2 is YFSETQ. With 4 bases clipped from V and 3 bases from J, the junction kept 6 bases outside the gene matches. The CDR3 loop is CASSIRLAEETQYF. The CDR3 DNA reads as TGCGCCAGCAGCATTCGGCTAGCGGAAGAGACCCAGTACTTC.

This chain links TRBV30 with TRBJ1-5, with 9 nucleotides matching TRBD1. There are 15 residues in the CDR3. Germline assignment: CDR1 GTSNPN and CDR2 SVGIG (reference sequence). Trimming removed 3 bases from V and 2 bases from J; junction bases left unmatched: 5. The CDR3, as DNA: TGTGCCTGGAGCGGGGGACAGGGTGGCAATCAGCCCCAGCATTTT. Residues: CAWSGGQGGNQPQHF.

The CDR3 loop is CASSLEGGAGDTEAFF. DNA of the CDR3: TGTGCCAGCAGCTTAGAAGGGGGCGCCGGGGACACTGAAGCTTTCTTT. This rearrangement joins TRBV7-9 to TRBJ1-1, with 7 bases aligning to TRBD1. The V gene end was trimmed by 1 base and the J gene end by 3 bases; junction bases not matched to a gene: 8. The CDR3 is 16 residues long. Germline V gene sequence: CDR1 SEHNR, CDR2 FQNEAQ (reference sequence).

This chain connects TRBV5-1 to TRBJ1-4; D is possibly TRBD1 (6 bases). Trimming removed 3 bases at V and 7 bases at J, with 16 bases between. This CDR3 is built from 15 residues. Germline V gene lookup returns CDR1 SGHRS and CDR2 YFSETQ. CDR3 nucleotides: TGCGCCAGCAGCTCCGCAGGGGCTCGTCTTGAAAAACTGTTTTTT. It is translated as CASSSAGARLEKLFF.

V is TRBV5-1 and J is TRBJ2-5, with TRBD1 as a possible D gene (5 bases). CDR1 and CDR2 from the germline V gene are SGHRS and YFSETQ. V lost 0 bases, J lost 2 bases, and 8 bases lay in between. This CDR3 comprises 14 residues. CDR3 loop: CASSLVGAQETQYF. The CDR3 DNA sequence: TGCGCCAGCAGCTTGGTTGGGGCTCAAGAGACCCAGTACTTC. Together with reference TRBV5-1 and TRBJ2-5, the CDR3 gives the full variable domain: KAGVTQTPRYLIKTRGQQVTLSCSPISGHRSVSWYQQTPGQGLQFLFEYFSETQRNKGNFPGRFSGRQFSNSRSEMNVSTLELGDSALYLCASSLVGAQETQYFGPGTRLLVL.

This chain joins TRBV27 and TRBJ1-5, with 11 bases that match TRBD1. Trimming removed 3 bases from V and 3 bases from J; junction bases left unmatched: 7. The CDR3 is 17 amino acids. The germline CDR1 and CDR2 sequences are MNHEY and SMNVEV (reference sequence). CDR3 loop: CASSFRGTGGVNQPQHF. The DNA for the CDR3 is TGTGCCAGCAGTTTTAGGGGGACAGGGGGTGTCAATCAGCCCCAGCATTTT.

This chain joins TRBV4-2 and TRBJ1-2; D is undetermined. Trimming removed 0 bases at V and 5 bases at J, with 4 bases between. Germline V gives CDR1 LGHNA, CDR2 YNFKEQ. This CDR3 has 12 amino acids. The CDR3 sequence: CASSQDTYGYTF. CDR3 bases: TGTGCCAGCAGCCAAGATACTTATGGCTACACCTTC.

V gene TRBV11-3 combines with J gene TRBJ2-1, with 11 positions matching TRBD2. CDR3 length equals 16 residues. Germline values: CDR1 SGHNT, CDR2 YENEEA. V shed 5 bases, J shed 6 bases, and the junction held 9 bases outside the gene matches. The CDR3 DNA is TGTGCCAGCAGCCCCTCCCTAGCGGGGGGTGCCAATGAGCAGTTCTTC. This translates into CASSPSLAGGANEQFF.

CDR3 sequence: CAWNPDRVVGYTF. CDR3 nucleotides: TGTGCCTGGAATCCCGACAGGGTTGTTGGCTACACCTTC. The chain joins TRBV30 to TRBJ1-2; 7 nucleotides align to TRBD1. Germline V CDR1 and CDR2: GTSNPN, SVGIG (reference sequence). The CDR3 loop spans 13 amino acids. The V segment lost 4 bases and the J segment 7 bases; nucleotides outside the gene matches: 9.

This chain's CDR3 is CASRPAGTTDTQYF. The CDR3 nucleotides are TGTGCCAGCAGACCAGCGGGGACCACAGATACGCAGTATTTT. The V call is TRBV6-4, the J call TRBJ2-3, with 7 bases matching TRBD2. This CDR3 has 14 amino acids. Germline CDR1 and CDR2: MRHNA and SNTAGT. Trimming removed 6 bases from V and 2 bases from J; junction bases left unmatched: 5.

The chain recombines TRBV6-5 with TRBJ1-6; D gene ambiguous. This CDR3 has 16 amino acids. Looked up from germline, CDR1 is MNHEY and CDR2 is SVGAGI. V gave up 2 bases and J gave up 8 bases, with 16 bases separating them. This CDR3 is CASSYSGSVLDSPLHF. CDR3 nucleotide sequence: TGTGCCAGCAGTTACAGTGGGAGTGTGCTGGATTCACCCCTCCACTTT.

The J gene is TRBJ1-5, the V gene TRBV16, with a possible D match to TRBD1 (6 bases). The V end was cut by 4 bases, the J end by 3 bases, with 10 bases between. Looked up from germline, CDR1 is KGHSY and CDR2 is FQNENV. The CDR3 extends over 14 amino acids. CDR3 sequence (DNA): TGTGCCAGCAGCCGGGACATACTCAATCAGCCCCAGCATTTT. Protein product: CASSRDILNQPQHF.

The rearrangement links TRBV30 to TRBJ1-5; D ambiguous. There are 13 residues in the CDR3. Looked up from germline, CDR1 is GTSNPN and CDR2 is SVGIG (reference sequence). The germline V and J ends were trimmed by 2 bases and 4 bases, with 9 bases remaining between them. CDR3 sequence: CAWSISGNQPQHF. Here the CDR3 DNA reads TGTGCCTGGAGTATATCAGGTAATCAGCCCCAGCATTTT.

This chain uses TRBV11-2 with TRBJ1-2; D uncertain. V gave up 0 bases and J gave up 8 bases, with 7 bases separating them. The germline V gene encodes CDR1 SGHAT and CDR2 FQNNGV. The CDR3 is made up of 12 amino acids. This chain's CDR3 is CASSLDLRGYTF. The CDR3 bases are TGTGCCAGCAGCTTAGATCTCAGGGGCTACACCTTC.

V usage is TRBV4-2 and J usage is TRBJ1-2; D not resolved. This CDR3 contains 15 residues. CDR1 is LGHNA, CDR2 YNFKEQ, per germline. Trimming pared 2 bases from V and 0 bases from J, leaving 10 bases between. The CDR3 region has the DNA TGTGCCAGCAGCCAAAATCTGCAGGCTAACTATGGCTACACCTTC. Translation gives CASSQNLQANYGYTF.

V gene TRBV21-1 combines with J gene TRBJ1-1. TRBV21-1 is designated a pseudogene. This CDR3 has 14 residues. CDR3 sequence reads: CASTWGGVNTEAFF. CDR3 nucleotide sequence: TGTGCCAGCACCTGGGGGGGCGTGAACACTGAAGCTTTCTTT.

The chain has TRBV5-8 and TRBJ2-7; 10 bases are a match to TRBD1. CDR3 length: 14 residues. With V trimmed by 6 bases and J by 3 bases, 6 bases remained unmatched. CDR1 is SGHTS and CDR2 is YDEGEE in the germline V gene. The CDR3, as DNA: TGTGCCAGCACCCTCGGACAGGGGGTCTACGAGCAGTACTTC. This translates into CASTLGQGVYEQYF.

The gene calls are TRBV9 and TRBJ2-2; 16 nucleotides match TRBD2. The V gene's germline CDR1 is SGDLS and CDR2 YYNGEE. The J segment lost 2 bases and the V segment lost 6 bases, leaving 7 bases of the junction unmatched. This CDR3 contains 18 residues. The CDR3 spells CASKRGTSGGANTGELFF. In DNA form, the CDR3 reads TGTGCCAGCAAACGGGGGACTAGCGGGGGGGCCAACACCGGGGAGCTGTTTTTT.

The CDR3 is CSVTAEALTDTQYF. The CDR3 DNA reads as TGCAGCGTGACAGCTGAAGCCCTCACAGATACGCAGTATTTT. This chain uses TRBV29-1 with TRBJ2-3; D possibly corresponds to TRBD1 (5 bases). Germline V gives CDR1 SQVTM, CDR2 ANQGSEA. Trimming shortened V by 6 bases and J by 2 bases, and 15 bases separated the two germline ends. The CDR3 has 14 residues.

This rearrangement joins TRBV25-1 to TRBJ1-2, with 8 bases lining up with TRBD1. V lost 3 bases to trimming and J lost 6 bases; unmatched junction nucleotides: 9. CDR1 is MGHDK, CDR2 SYGVNS, per germline. The CDR3 is made up of 15 amino acids. The CDR3 bases are TGTGCCAGCAGTGATAGACAGGGGATGTTCGATGGCTACACCTTC. It specifies CASSDRQGMFDGYTF.

The chain joins TRBV11-2 to TRBJ2-5; TRBD2 agrees at 8 bases. With V trimmed by 3 bases and J by 1 base, 7 bases remained unmatched. Germline CDR1 SGHAT, CDR2 FQNNGV. The CDR3 is 16 residues long. The CDR3 here is CASSFVAGSSQETQYF. CDR3 nucleotide sequence: TGTGCCAGCAGCTTTGTAGCGGGATCGAGCCAAGAGACCCAGTACTTC. Variable domain in full (rest from reference TRBV11-2 and TRBJ2-5): EAGVAQSPRYKIIEKRQSVAFWCNPISGHATLYWYQQILGQGPKLLIQFQNNGVVDDSQLPKDRFSAERLKGVDSTLKIQPAKLEDSAVYLCASSFVAGSSQETQYFGPGTRLLVL.

The chain recombines TRBV1 with TRBJ1-5; no DNA check was done on the table's D call, TRBD1. TRBV1 is classified as a pseudogene. CDR3 length: 17 residues. The CDR3 spells CTSSQDKQGADNQPQHF. The CDR3 DNA reads as TGCACCAGCAGCCAAGATAAACAGGGGGCGGACAATCAGCCCCAGCATTTT.

V gene TRBV19 combines with J gene TRBJ2-2; 11 bases agree with TRBD1. V lost 7 bases and J lost 7; bases outside the gene matches: 5. Per the germline V gene, CDR1 is LNHDA and CDR2 is SQIVND (reference sequence). The CDR3 loop spans 14 amino acids. CDR3 amino acids: CASMRDRGNGELFF. The DNA of the CDR3 is TGTGCCAGTATGAGGGACAGGGGGAACGGGGAGCTGTTTTTT.

J is TRBJ2-3 and V is TRBV5-1; D gene uncertain. CDR1 is SGHRS, CDR2 YFSETQ, per germline. The CDR3 length is 15 residues. V was trimmed by 1 base and J by 0 bases, leaving 9 bases between them. The CDR3 nucleotides are TGCGCCAGCAGCTTGACGGTGACTAGCACAGATACGCAGTATTTT. As protein: CASSLTVTSTDTQYF.

The V and J genes are TRBV5-4 and TRBJ1-2; D is perhaps TRBD1 (5 bases). This CDR3 is built from 16 residues. Germline V CDR1 and CDR2: SGHNT, YYREEE (reference sequence). V was clipped by 1 base and J by 6 bases, with 19 bases between them. The CDR3 sequence: CASSLLLGGSSDGYTF. CDR3 bases: TGTGCCAGCAGCTTGCTACTGGGGGGAAGTTCCGATGGCTACACCTTC.

The V call is TRBV9, the J call TRBJ2-1, with TRBD2 identical over 8 bases. The CDR3 sequence is 15 residues long. CDR1 is SGDLS and CDR2 is YYNGEE in the germline V gene. The J segment lost 5 bases and the V segment lost 7 bases, leaving 11 bases of the junction unmatched. CDR3 sequence: CASGLGTRTDNEQFF. The CDR3 coding sequence is TGTGCCAGCGGACTAGGGACTAGAACTGACAATGAGCAGTTCTTC. Based on the CDR3 plus reference TRBV9 and TRBJ2-1, the full variable domain is DSGVTQTPKHLITATGQRVTLRCSPRSGDLSVYWYQQSLDQGLQFLIQYYNGEERAKGNILERFSAQQFPDLHSELNLSSLELGDSALYFCASGLGTRTDNEQFFGPGTRLTVL.

The rearrangement uses TRBV7-2 and TRBJ2-1; TRBD2 agrees at 10 bases. Germline-derived CDR1 and CDR2 are SGHTA and FQGNSA. This CDR3 is 17 amino acids long. Trimming cost V 5 bases and J 1 base; bases outside gene matches: 8. The CDR3 region has the DNA TGTGCCAGCAGCACCCACGCTAGCGGGGGTTCCTACAATGAGCAGTTCTTC. Its translation: CASSTHASGGSYNEQFF.

The chain recombines TRBV5-4 with TRBJ1-5; 8 positions agree with TRBD1. Germline loops: CDR1 SGHNT, CDR2 YYREEE (reference sequence). V was pared by 3 bases and J by 3 bases, with 5 bases of the junction left unmatched. The CDR3 covers 15 residues. CDR3 sequence: CASSSDRGLNQPQHF. The CDR3 DNA is TGTGCCAGCAGCTCCGACAGGGGACTCAATCAGCCCCAGCATTTT.